This T cell receptor (beta chain) was identified during a study of OX40 agonist ivuxolimab in advanced cancers. Study-level information: Ivuxolimab was administered intravenously to patients at 0.01 to 10 mg/kg every 2 weeks.

In regard to this clone: What it binds is unknown.

The study, taken as a whole, reports: More expanded clones were seen, on average, in CD8+ T cells than in CD4+.

Clones were sequenced by immunoSEQ multiplex PCR, and TCRdb holds only the in-frame ones, with some missing. The sample contains about 99,000 clones, roughly 95% of which appear only once. The V gene's germline CDR1 is SGHDN and CDR2 FVKESK. There are 16 residues in the CDR3. V was pared by 0 bases and J by 5 bases, with 17 bases between. The J gene is TRBJ2-7, the V gene TRBV14; tentative D call: TRBD1 (6 bases). The receptor was isolated from an adult with an advanced solid tumor such as melanoma, head and neck, liver or kidney cancer. Here the sequenced sample was CD4+ or CD8+ T cells sorted from blood, taken in a trial of the OX40 agonist ivuxolimab. The CDR3 sequence: CASSQEVARGSHEQYF. CDR3 coding DNA: TGTGCCAGCAGCCAAGAGGTCGCCAGGGGATCCCACGAGCAGTACTTC.